Sequencing of this T cell receptor (beta chain) was carried out in a study of Ad26.COV2.S vaccination and SARS-CoV-2 variants. Across the study: COV1001, an Ad26.COV2.S trial, supplied this vaccine-arm donor. Whole-study findings and limits: Reportedly, spike-specific CD8+ and CD4+ T cell responses achieved substantial breadth once vaccination had taken place.

Germline V CDR1 and CDR2: SGHTA, FQGNSA. This CDR3 is 15 amino acids long. Trimming removed 1 base at V and 5 bases at J, with 11 bases between. The treatment here: some 19 received Ad26.COV2.S at low or high dose, single or two shots; roughly five received placebo; per-sample allocation not given. All samples were drawn on day 63, counting from the first vaccine or placebo injection. Cohort 1b enrolled adults aged 18-55 years in Boston. About this clone itself: Antigen: not known.

Here immunoSEQ multiplex PCR was the method, and the copy in TCRdb shows in-frame clones only, minus some. The sample carries 300,000 to 350,000 clones, about 82% recorded once. The receptor was derived from a person between 18 and 59 years old who received the Ad26.COV2.S COVID-19 vaccine or a placebo. The gene calls are TRBV7-2 and TRBJ2-2, with a weak D call TRBD1 (5 bases). The material sequenced was peripheral blood, taken in a trial of Ad26.COV2.S vaccine versus placebo. The CDR3 sequence is CASSLESSGTGELFF. CDR3 nucleotides: TGTGCCAGCAGCTTAGAAAGTTCAGGGACCGGGGAGCTGTTTTTT.